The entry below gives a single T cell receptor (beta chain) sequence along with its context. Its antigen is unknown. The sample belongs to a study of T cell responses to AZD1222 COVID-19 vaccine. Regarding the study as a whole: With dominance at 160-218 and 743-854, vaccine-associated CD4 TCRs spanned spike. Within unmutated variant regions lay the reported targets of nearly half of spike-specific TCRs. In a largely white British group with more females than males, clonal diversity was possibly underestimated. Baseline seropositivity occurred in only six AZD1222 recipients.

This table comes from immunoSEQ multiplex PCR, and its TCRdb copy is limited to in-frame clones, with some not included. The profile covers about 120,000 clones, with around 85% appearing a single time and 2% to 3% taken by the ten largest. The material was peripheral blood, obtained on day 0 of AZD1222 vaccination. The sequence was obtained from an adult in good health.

CDR3 in amino acids: CASSWGIAMGNEQFF. The CDR3 DNA is TGTGCCAGCTCCTGGGGGATAGCAATGGGTAATGAGCAGTTCTTC. The chain couples TRBV6-5 to TRBJ2-1; D is perhaps TRBD1 or TRBD2 (5 bases each). Germline V CDR1 and CDR2: MNHEY, SVGAGI. This CDR3 is 15 amino acids long. Between the trimmed V and J ends, which lost 8 bases and 7 bases, there was a span of 21 bases.